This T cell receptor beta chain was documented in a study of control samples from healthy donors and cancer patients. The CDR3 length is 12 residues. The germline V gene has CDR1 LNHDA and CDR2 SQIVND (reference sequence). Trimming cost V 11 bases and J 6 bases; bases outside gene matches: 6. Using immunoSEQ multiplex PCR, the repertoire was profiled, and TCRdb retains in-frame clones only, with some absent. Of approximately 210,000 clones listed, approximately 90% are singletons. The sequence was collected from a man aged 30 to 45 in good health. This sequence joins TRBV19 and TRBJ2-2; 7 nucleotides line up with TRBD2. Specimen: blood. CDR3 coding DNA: TGTGCCTCCTGGGGGGGGGCCGGGGAGCTGTTTTTT. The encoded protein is CASWGGAGELFF.